This is a list of T cell receptor beta chains from one sample in a study of post-analysis software for immune sequencing data. TCRdb reprocessed the PCR reads via MiXCR and lists one record per CDR3 protein. The sample shows 750,000 to 950,000 distinct CDR3 sequences, 53% of them seen only once. Sequencing used blood. These receptors were collected from a girl aged 5 to 17 with multiple sclerosis. The CDR3 runs from the conserved cysteine through the conserved F or W.

j_gene: TRBJ1-2
v_gene: TRBV9
CDR3aa: CASSVAVGADGYTF

j_gene: TRBJ2-5
v_gene: TRBV5-1
CDR3aa: CASSSGQGRLPPPQETQYF

j_gene: .
v_gene: TRBV13
CDR3aa: CASSLYRGYEQYF

j_gene: TRBJ2-4
v_gene: TRBV18
CDR3aa: CASSPQISEGKNIQYF

j_gene: TRBJ2-5
v_gene: TRBV12-3/TRBV12-4
CDR3aa: CASSFRQGKTQYF

j_gene: TRBJ2-3
v_gene: TRBV7-3
CDR3aa: CASSPGLARDTQYF

j_gene: TRBJ2-1
v_gene: TRBV5-6
CDR3aa: CASSLKFWTGDGDNEQFF

j_gene: TRBJ2-5
v_gene: TRBV20-1
CDR3aa: CSARDRLAGGETQYF

j_gene: TRBJ1-5
v_gene: TRBV7-9
CDR3aa: CASRRGQGEQPQHF

j_gene: TRBJ2-7
v_gene: TRBV6-1
CDR3aa: CAGSLTGTKSSYEQYF

j_gene: TRBJ1-2
v_gene: TRBV2
CDR3aa: CACRQAEIYGYTF

j_gene: TRBJ1-1
v_gene: TRBV7-8
CDR3aa: CASSPTRRGVLDTEAFF

j_gene: TRBJ2-7
v_gene: TRBV7-9
CDR3aa: CASSLVSWYDSYEQYF

j_gene: TRBJ2-1
v_gene: TRBV12-3/TRBV12-4
CDR3aa: CASRPRQGIHSSNEQFF

j_gene: TRBJ2-7
v_gene: TRBV5-1
CDR3aa: CASSLQGEYEQYF

j_gene: TRBJ1-2
v_gene: TRBV20-1
CDR3aa: CSAGEGLGYTF

j_gene: TRBJ2-7
v_gene: TRBV7-9
CDR3aa: CASSLQGAGEQYF

j_gene: TRBJ1-1
v_gene: TRBV9
CDR3aa: CASSVEGHTEAFF

j_gene: TRBJ1-2
v_gene: TRBV29-1
CDR3aa: CSVEDRAGGGYTF

j_gene: TRBJ1-2
v_gene: TRBV7-3
CDR3aa: CASSPLVGANYGYTF

j_gene: TRBJ2-3
v_gene: TRBV7-2
CDR3aa: CASSSNWGLAGVSDTQYF

j_gene: TRBJ2-5
v_gene: TRBV20-1
CDR3aa: CSARSRLARETQYF

j_gene: TRBJ1-1
v_gene: TRBV5-1
CDR3aa: CASRQGQGGEAFF

j_gene: .
v_gene: TRBV7-6
CDR3aa: CASSLAAGEPYEQYF

j_gene: TRBJ2-3
v_gene: TRBV20-1
CDR3aa: CSAPPWGGLTDTQYF

j_gene: TRBJ2-7
v_gene: TRBV7-9
CDR3aa: CASSTLPTVEQYF

j_gene: TRBJ1-2
v_gene: TRBV29-1
CDR3aa: CSVERRRDGNYGYTF

j_gene: TRBJ2-7
v_gene: TRBV27
CDR3aa: CASSPFRQGASYEQYF

j_gene: TRBJ2-4
v_gene: TRBV12-3/TRBV12-4
CDR3aa: CASSSYLAILVKNIQYF

j_gene: .
v_gene: TRBV10-3
CDR3aa: CAISHLTGNYEQYF

j_gene: TRBJ2-4
v_gene: TRBV12-3/TRBV12-4
CDR3aa: CASRDSRQGWNIQYF

j_gene: TRBJ2-7
v_gene: TRBV20-1
CDR3aa: CSAKRRDRGPYEQYF